Shown below are 30 T cell receptor beta chains from a single sample sequenced in a study of T-cell reconstitution after alpha-beta-depleted transplantation in children. The authors prepared the TCRbeta library with unique molecular identifiers. TCRdb re-derived calls from the PCR reads in MiXCR, one entry per CDR3 protein. The sample includes 3,000 to 3,500 distinct CDR3 sequences, roughly 27% of them seen just once. Sequences were derived from PBMCs, mostly from graft donor cells, sampled 60 days after TCRalphabeta/CD19-depleted stem cell transplant. These receptors were taken from a male patient between 2 and 10 years old who had a stem cell transplant for acute myeloid leukemia, so the T cells may come from the graft donor.

This clonotype appeared a few times. The genes are TRBV20-1 and TRBJ2-7, with unresolved D. Germline CDR1 and CDR2: DFQATT and SNEGSKA (reference sequence). This CDR3 contains 12 residues. The V end lost 6 bases, the J end lost 1 base, and 10 bases lay between the germline ends. CDR3 sequence: CSAPMDSYEQYF. CDR3 DNA: TGCAGTGCCCCGATGGATTCCTACGAGCAGTACTTC.

This chain uses TRBV4-1 with TRBJ2-5; 13 bases are shared with TRBD2. CDR3 length: 18 amino acids. V shed 0 bases, J shed 5 bases, and the junction held 9 bases outside the gene matches. Per the germline V gene, CDR1 is MGHRA and CDR2 is YSYEKL. The DNA of the CDR3 is TGCGCCAGCAGCCAAGAGTGGACTAGCGGGAGTTTAAAGGAGACCCAGTACTTC. Protein sequence: CASSQEWTSGSLKETQYF.

This clonotype showed up just a few times. The rearrangement links TRBV3-1 to TRBJ2-3; D may be TRBD1 or TRBD2 (5 bases each). Germline V gene data show CDR1 as LGHDT and CDR2 as YNNKEL (reference sequence). The CDR3 extends over 14 amino acids. Trimming cost V 8 bases and J 3 bases, with 15 bases left between them. CDR3 residues: CASPPEGLTDTQYF. The DNA of the CDR3 is TGTGCCAGCCCTCCCGAGGGGCTTACAGATACGCAGTATTTT.

There are many counts of this clonotype. The gene calls are TRBV7-9 and TRBJ1-6; 7 bases fit TRBD1. This CDR3 spans 13 amino acids. The V gene's germline CDR1 is SEHNR and CDR2 FQNEAQ (reference sequence). J lost 14 bases, V lost 5 bases, and 9 bases had no gene match. CDR3 sequence (DNA): TGTGCCAGCAGCACCTCGACAGGGAGGGCCCTCCACTTT. It encodes CASSTSTGRALHF.

V is TRBV5-2 and J is TRBJ2-3; the table's D call, TRBD2, was not checked against the DNA. TRBV5-2 is listed as a pseudogene. The CDR3 contains 13 residues. CDR3 residues: CARGPGVTDTQYF. As DNA, the CDR3 is TGTGCCAGGGGCCCCGGAGTTACAGATACGCAGTATTTT.

The V and J genes are TRBV5-1 and TRBJ2-7; D gene ambiguous. The CDR3 extends over 13 amino acids. V was pared by 0 bases and J by 3 bases, with 7 bases between. Looked up from germline, CDR1 is SGHRS and CDR2 is YFSETQ. CDR3 in amino acids: CASSLDLGYEQYF. The CDR3 DNA reads as TGCGCCAGCAGCTTGGATCTAGGCTACGAGCAGTACTTC.

V is TRBV7-9 and J is TRBJ1-1, with D uncertain. The V end was cut by 0 bases, the J end by 6 bases, with 11 bases between. CDR3 length: 14 amino acids. Germline-derived CDR1 and CDR2 are SEHNR and FQNEAQ (reference sequence). The CDR3 is CASSLAGSGPEAFF. The CDR3 DNA sequence: TGTGCCAGCAGCTTAGCCGGGTCCGGACCTGAAGCTTTCTTT.

This clonotype has ten or more counts. This sequence joins TRBV7-9 and TRBJ1-5; D is unclear. Germline V lookup: CDR1 SEHNR, CDR2 FQNEAQ (reference sequence). Trimming shortened V by 3 bases and J by 6 bases, and 12 bases separated the two germline ends. The CDR3 has 14 residues. The CDR3 DNA reads TGTGCCAGCAGCTTTTCAGGAGCGGGTCAGCCCCAGCATTTT. Translation gives CASSFSGAGQPQHF.

The table lists this clonotype with many counts. This rearrangement joins TRBV6-2 or TRBV6-3 to TRBJ2-2; D could derive from TRBD1 or TRBD2 (5 bases each). This CDR3 has 15 residues. V was cut by 0 bases and J by 3 bases, with 8 bases left in between. Germline V CDR1 and CDR2: MNHEY, SVGEGT. DNA for the CDR3: TGTGCCAGCAGTTACTCCAGGGAGTACACCGGGGAGCTGTTTTTT. Translating gives CASSYSREYTGELFF.

This clonotype was seen a few times. J is TRBJ2-7 and V is TRBV7-9; possible D gene TRBD2, 5 bases. Germline V lookup: CDR1 SEHNR, CDR2 FQNEAQ (reference sequence). V lost 5 bases, J lost 6 bases, and 23 bases lay in between. There are 16 residues in the CDR3. The chain's CDR3 is CASSQSPWLAAGEQYF. CDR3 DNA sequence: TGTGCCAGCAGCCAATCCCCGTGGCTAGCCGCCGGCGAGCAGTACTTC.

This clonotype was detected ten times or more. V is TRBV7-9 and J is TRBJ1-2; TRBD1 matches at 7 bases. Germline assignment: CDR1 SEHNR and CDR2 FQNEAQ (reference sequence). Trimming removed 4 bases from V and 2 bases from J; junction bases left unmatched: 1. The CDR3 length is 13 residues. The CDR3 spells CASSSGQNYGYTF. The CDR3, as DNA: TGTGCCAGCAGCTCGGGACAGAACTATGGCTACACCTTC.

This clonotype was counted a few times. The DNA is omitted, as the CDR3 cannot be located on it reliably, and the CDR3 follows TCRdb's listing. The chain combines TRBV7-1 with TRBJ1-2; the tabulated D call, TRBD1, remains unverified against the DNA. TRBV7-1 is an ORF, and what it does is uncertain. The CDR3 is made up of 17 amino acids, end residues included. The CDR3 here is CGSSSVGSGTSLYGCSF.

This clonotype was seen ten or more times. The V and J genes are TRBV15 and TRBJ1-5, with a tentative D call TRBD1 (5 bases). The CDR3 extends over 19 amino acids. Germline V CDR1 and CDR2: LNHNV, YYDKDF (reference sequence). V lost 0 bases, J lost 1 base, and 19 bases lay in between. CDR3 in DNA: TGTGCCACCAGCAGAGAGGAACCGAAGAACTGGGGGAGCAATCAGCCCCAGCATTTT. Amino acid sequence: CATSREEPKNWGSNQPQHF.

This clonotype has ten or more counts. V usage is TRBV18 and J usage is TRBJ1-5; D is perhaps TRBD1 (5 bases). This CDR3 region has 18 residues. Deletions cut 2 bases from V and 0 bases from J, with 17 bases between. CDR1 and CDR2 (germline): KGHSH, LQKENI. DNA for the CDR3: TGTGCCAGCTCACCAAGGGGAATCCCGATCTATAGCAATCAGCCCCAGCATTTT. Its translation is CASSPRGIPIYSNQPQHF.

This chain links TRBV4-2 with TRBJ1-1, with D unresolved. V lost 10 bases to trimming and J lost 1 base, with 16 bases between them. Germline CDR1 LGHNA, CDR2 YNFKEQ. The CDR3 is 14 residues long. This CDR3 reads CAMGFRRENTEAFF. CDR3 coding DNA: TGTGCCATGGGCTTCCGGCGGGAGAACACTGAAGCTTTCTTT.

The chain couples TRBV4-2 to TRBJ2-3; D might be TRBD1 or TRBD2, each matching 6 bases. CDR1 LGHNA and CDR2 YNFKEQ come from the germline V gene. There are 18 residues in the CDR3. Trimming left V 4 bases short and J 2 bases short, with 22 bases between. The DNA of the CDR3 is TGTGCCAGCAGCCCAGGGGTGGAGGGGCCACGACTCACAGATACGCAGTATTTT. Translation gives CASSPGVEGPRLTDTQYF.

The chain joins TRBV12-3 or TRBV12-4 to TRBJ2-2; the D gene is possibly TRBD1 (6 bases). The CDR3 has 15 amino acids. Between the trimmed V and J ends, which lost 5 bases and 4 bases, there was a span of 14 bases. The chain's CDR3 is CASSLSRGGTGELFF. DNA for the CDR3: TGTGCCAGCAGTCTGTCCAGGGGTGGCACCGGGGAGCTGTTTTTT.

This clonotype was counted at least ten times. This chain links TRBV4-3 with TRBJ2-7, with D hard to call. The length of the CDR3 is 14 residues. Per germline, CDR1 LGHNA and CDR2 YSLEER. V lost 0 bases, J lost 1 base, and 7 bases lay in between. CDR3 nucleotide sequence: TGCGCCAGCAGCCAAGAGTGGTGGTCCTACGAGCAGTACTTC. This gives the protein CASSQEWWSYEQYF.

The rearrangement links TRBV4-3 to TRBJ2-1, with 10 bases aligning to TRBD2. CDR1 LGHNA and CDR2 YSLEER come from the germline V gene. The J segment lost 8 bases and the V segment lost 5 bases, leaving 6 bases of the junction unmatched. The CDR3 has 14 residues. As DNA, the CDR3 is TGCGCCAGCAGCTCGGGACTAGCGTTCGATGAGCAGTTCTTC. Protein: CASSSGLAFDEQFF.

Comment on this clonotype: One end of the junction does not line up with germline, which may come from a read error. DNA of the CDR3: TGTGCCAGCAGCCCCAGGGACTGGAGCACAGATAAGCAGTATTTT. Amino acids: CASSPRDWSTDKQYF. The genes are TRBV6-2 or TRBV6-3 and TRBJ2-3; D is perhaps TRBD2 (6 bases). The CDR3 is made up of 15 amino acids. Germline CDR1 reads MNHEY; CDR2 reads SVGEGT.

This clonotype was observed many times. The CDR3 bases are TGCGCCAGCAGCCAGGAACAGGGATTCAATCAGCCCCAGCATTTT. It specifies CASSQEQGFNQPQHF. The chain joins TRBV4-3 to TRBJ1-5; maybe TRBD1 (6 bases). Trimming shortened V by 3 bases and J by 3 bases, and 12 bases separated the two germline ends. CDR3 length equals 15 residues. The germline gives CDR1 LGHNA, CDR2 YSLEER.

The chain recombines TRBV11-2 with TRBJ2-2; D is undetermined. The V gene lost 1 base and the J gene lost 2 bases, with 11 bases spanning the gap. CDR3 length: 16 amino acids. Germline CDR1 reads SGHAT; CDR2 reads FQNNGV. This CDR3 reads CASSLVFHQNTGELFF. CDR3 bases: TGTGCCAGCAGCTTAGTTTTTCACCAAAACACCGGGGAGCTGTTTTTT.

Judged by abundance, this clonotype is medium-sized. The rearrangement links TRBV7-9 to TRBJ2-1, with TRBD2 as a possible D gene (6 bases). Trimming took 4 bases from V and 5 from J, leaving 9 bases between them. Germline V gene data show CDR1 as SEHNR and CDR2 as FQNEAQ (reference sequence). CDR3 length: 13 residues. CDR3: CASSWRGDNEQFF. CDR3 nucleotide sequence: TGTGCCAGCAGCTGGCGGGGCGACAATGAGCAGTTCTTC.

On this clonotype: An end of the junction does not agree with germline; a read error may underlie this. The J gene is TRBJ1-2, the V gene TRBV5-4, with D maybe TRBD1 (5 bases). The germline V gene has CDR1 SGHNT and CDR2 YYREEE (reference sequence). CDR3 size: 17 residues. This CDR3 reads CASSSGGTGTSLYGYTF. Here the CDR3 DNA reads TGTGCGAGCAGCTCTGGTGGCACCGGGACGTCCCTCTATGGCTACACCTTC.

There are many counts of this clonotype. The gene calls are TRBV4-3 and TRBJ1-1; D perhaps matches TRBD1 (5 bases). Germline-derived CDR1 and CDR2 are LGHNA and YSLEER. The CDR3 consists of 16 residues. V lost 0 bases and J 7 bases, leaving 18 bases between the germline ends. The CDR3 region is CASSQEPSTGLLEAFF. The CDR3 nucleotides are TGCGCCAGCAGCCAAGAGCCATCAACAGGCCTACTTGAAGCTTTCTTT.

Many counts were recorded for this clonotype. The CDR3 DNA sequence: TGTGCCAGCAGCGTAGCGGCCCGGGGTGTGAATGAGCAGTTCTTC. Amino acid sequence: CASSVAARGVNEQFF. The rearrangement uses TRBV9 and TRBJ2-1; TRBD2 might be the D (5 bases). Germline values: CDR1 SGDLS, CDR2 YYNGEE. Trimming cost V 0 bases and J 7 bases, with 14 bases left between them. This CDR3 has 15 amino acids.

V gene TRBV24-1 combines with J gene TRBJ1-1; D is unresolved. Per the germline V gene, CDR1 is KGHDR and CDR2 is SFDVKD. CDR3 length: 18 residues. This chain's CDR3 is CAACDLGLERQSNTEAFF. In nucleotides, the CDR3 is TGTGCGGCCTGTGATTTAGGTTTAGAACGACAAAGCAACACTGAAGCTTTCTTT.

This clonotype has at least ten counts. V gene TRBV7-9 combines with J gene TRBJ1-5; TRBD1 matches at 7 bases. Trimming took 5 bases from V and 5 from J; bases not matched to a gene: 12. The germline CDR1 and CDR2 sequences are SEHNR and FQNEAQ (reference sequence). The CDR3 covers 16 residues. The chain's CDR3 is CASSQDREGAYQPQHF. The CDR3 DNA reads TGTGCCAGCAGCCAAGACAGGGAGGGGGCCTATCAGCCCCAGCATTTT. The whole variable domain, remainder taken from reference TRBV7-9 and TRBJ1-5, is DTGVSQNPRHKITKRGQNVTFRCDPISEHNRLYWYRQTLGQGPEFLTYFQNEAQLEKSRLLSDRFSAERPKGSFSTLEIQRTEQGDSAMYLCASSQDREGAYQPQHFGDGTRLSIL.

The chain carries TRBV9 and TRBJ1-3; maybe TRBD1 (6 bases). The V gene's germline CDR1 is SGDLS and CDR2 YYNGEE. CDR3 length equals 16 residues. V shed 3 bases and J shed 0 bases, with 13 bases lying between them. CDR3 bases: TGTGCCAGCAGCGGGCAGGGGACACTCTCTGGAAACACCATATATTTT. Encoded protein: CASSGQGTLSGNTIYF.

V gene TRBV3-1 combines with J gene TRBJ1-3; possible D gene TRBD1, 6 bases. Germline CDR1 reads LGHDT; CDR2 reads YNNKEL (reference sequence). V lost 0 bases and J 0 bases, leaving 9 bases between the germline ends. The CDR3 is 16 residues long. CDR3 coding DNA: TGTGCCAGCAGCCAAGACCGGACAGCCTCTGGAAACACCATATATTTT. Protein sequence: CASSQDRTASGNTIYF. Full variable domain (missing parts from reference TRBV3-1 and TRBJ1-3): DTAVSQTPKYLVTQMGNDKSIKCEQNLGHDTMYWYKQDSKKFLKIMFSYNNKELIINETVPNRFSPKSPDKAHLNLHINSLELGDSAVYFCASSQDRTASGNTIYFGEGSWLTVV.